The text below deals with one T cell receptor beta chain. These data come from a study of CD8+ T cells in alopecia areata. Treatment of the sample: oral pan-JAK inhibitor, 5-10 mg twice daily. The CDR3 length is 15 residues. Trimming shortened V by 3 bases and J by 1 base, and 11 bases separated the two germline ends. Germline CDR1 is SNHLY and CDR2 is FYNNEI. cDNA reverse transcribed from extracted RNA served as the sequencing template. Data came from immunoSEQ multiplex PCR; TCRdb stores just in-frame clones and leaves some out. Counted here are 150,000 to 250,000 clones, around 60% occurring once; the ten biggest clones make up about 3%.

The sequence came from a human donor with alopecia areata. This chain uses TRBV2 with TRBJ2-3, with a weak D call TRBD2 (6 bases). The sample consisted of CD4+ T cells sorted from blood, taken at week 4, from a patient treated with tofacitinib. The CDR3 protein is CASSEGGLGTDTQYF. The CDR3, as DNA: TGTGCCAGCAGTGAGGGGGGTTTGGGCACAGATACGCAGTATTTT.